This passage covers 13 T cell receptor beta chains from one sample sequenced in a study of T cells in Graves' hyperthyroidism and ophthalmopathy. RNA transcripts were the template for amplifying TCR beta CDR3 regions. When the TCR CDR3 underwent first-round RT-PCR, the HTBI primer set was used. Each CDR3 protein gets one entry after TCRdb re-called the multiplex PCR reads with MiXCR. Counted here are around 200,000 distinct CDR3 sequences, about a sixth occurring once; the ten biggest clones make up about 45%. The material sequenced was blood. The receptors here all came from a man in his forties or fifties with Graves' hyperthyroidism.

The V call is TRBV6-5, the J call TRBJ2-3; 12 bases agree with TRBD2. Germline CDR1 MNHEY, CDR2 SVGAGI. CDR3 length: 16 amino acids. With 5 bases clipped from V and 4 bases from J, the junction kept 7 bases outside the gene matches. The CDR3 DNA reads TGTGCCAGCAGTATACGACTAGCGGGAGCCGCAGATACGCAGTATTTT. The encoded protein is CASSIRLAGAADTQYF.

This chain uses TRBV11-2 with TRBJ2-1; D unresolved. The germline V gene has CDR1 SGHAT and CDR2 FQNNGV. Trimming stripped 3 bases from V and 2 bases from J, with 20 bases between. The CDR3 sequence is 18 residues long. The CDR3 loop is CASSFSAEAYRAYNEQFF. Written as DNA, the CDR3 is TGTGCCAGCAGCTTTTCCGCAGAAGCCTACCGGGCCTACAATGAGCAGTTCTTC. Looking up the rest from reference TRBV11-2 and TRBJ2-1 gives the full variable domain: EAGVAQSPRYKIIEKRQSVAFWCNPISGHATLYWYQQILGQGPKLLIQFQNNGVVDDSQLPKDRFSAERLKGVDSTLKIQPAKLEDSAVYLCASSFSAEAYRAYNEQFFGPGTRLTVL.

The CDR3 DNA follows: TGTGCCAGTAGTTCCTCGGGGAGTAGCTCCTACAATGAGCAGTTCTTC. As protein: CASSSSGSSSYNEQFF. The chain is built from TRBV19 and TRBJ2-1; D might be TRBD2 (5 bases). This CDR3 has 16 amino acids. Germline values: CDR1 LNHDA, CDR2 SQIVND (reference sequence). V dropped 5 bases and J dropped 0 bases, with 14 bases sitting between them.

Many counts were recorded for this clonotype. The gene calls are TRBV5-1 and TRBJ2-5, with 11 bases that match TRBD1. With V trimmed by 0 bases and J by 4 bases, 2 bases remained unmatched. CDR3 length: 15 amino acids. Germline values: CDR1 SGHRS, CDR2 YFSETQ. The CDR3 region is CASSLAGTGGETQYF. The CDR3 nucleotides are TGCGCCAGCAGCTTGGCGGGGACAGGGGGAGAGACCCAGTACTTC.

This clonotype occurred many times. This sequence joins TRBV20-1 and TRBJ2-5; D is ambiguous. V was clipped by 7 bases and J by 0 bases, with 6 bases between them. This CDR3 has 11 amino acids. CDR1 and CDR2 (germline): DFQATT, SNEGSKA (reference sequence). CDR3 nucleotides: TGCAGTGTTGGGTACCAAGAGACCCAGTACTTC. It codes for CSVGYQETQYF.

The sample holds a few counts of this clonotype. The CDR3 loop reads CSVCGGHEETQYF. In DNA, the CDR3 is TGCAGCGTATGCGGGGGGCACGAAGAGACCCAGTACTTC. The V call is TRBV29-1, the J call TRBJ2-5; the match to TRBD2 covers 8 bases. Germline CDR1 and CDR2: SQVTM and ANQGSEA. J lost 3 bases, V lost 6 bases, and 6 bases had no gene match. CDR3 length equals 13 residues.

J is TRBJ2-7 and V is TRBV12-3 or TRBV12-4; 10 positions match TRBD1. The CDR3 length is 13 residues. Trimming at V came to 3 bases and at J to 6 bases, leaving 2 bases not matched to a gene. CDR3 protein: CASSFGTGAEQYF. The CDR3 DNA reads TGTGCCAGCAGTTTCGGGACAGGGGCCGAGCAGTACTTC.

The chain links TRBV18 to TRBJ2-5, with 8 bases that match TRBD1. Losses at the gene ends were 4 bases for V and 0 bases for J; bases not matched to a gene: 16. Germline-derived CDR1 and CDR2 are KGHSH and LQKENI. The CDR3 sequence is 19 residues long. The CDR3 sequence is CASSHTGGGLTGDQETQYF. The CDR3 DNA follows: TGTGCCAGCTCACACACCGGAGGCGGTTTGACAGGGGACCAAGAGACCCAGTACTTC.

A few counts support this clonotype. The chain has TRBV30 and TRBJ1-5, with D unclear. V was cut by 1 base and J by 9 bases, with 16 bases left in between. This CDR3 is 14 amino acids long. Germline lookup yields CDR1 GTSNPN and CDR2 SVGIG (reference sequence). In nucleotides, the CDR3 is TGTGCCTGGAGTGCCTTGGACGGTAAAAGGCCCCAGCATTTT. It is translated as CAWSALDGKRPQHF.

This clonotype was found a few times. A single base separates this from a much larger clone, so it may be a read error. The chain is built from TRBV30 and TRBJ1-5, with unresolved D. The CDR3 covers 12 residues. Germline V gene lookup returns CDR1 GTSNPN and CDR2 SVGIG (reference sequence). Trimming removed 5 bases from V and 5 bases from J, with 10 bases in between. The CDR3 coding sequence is TGTGCCTGGGGCGCGGGAGATCAGCCCCAGCATTTT. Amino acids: CAWGAGDQPQHF.

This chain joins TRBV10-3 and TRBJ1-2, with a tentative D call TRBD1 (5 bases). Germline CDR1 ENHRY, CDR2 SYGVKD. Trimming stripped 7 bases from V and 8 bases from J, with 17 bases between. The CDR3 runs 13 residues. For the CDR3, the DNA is TGTGCCATCACCCCCGGGGGGATAGGCGGCTACACCTTC. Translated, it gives CAITPGGIGGYTF.

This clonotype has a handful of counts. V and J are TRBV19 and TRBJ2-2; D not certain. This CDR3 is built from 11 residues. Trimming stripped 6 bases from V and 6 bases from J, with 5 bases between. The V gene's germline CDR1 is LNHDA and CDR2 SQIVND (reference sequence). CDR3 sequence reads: CASRGAGELFF. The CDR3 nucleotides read TGTGCCAGTAGGGGCGCCGGGGAGCTGTTTTTT.

CDR3 sequence reads: CASTAGNSVFEQYF. Written as DNA, the CDR3 is TGTGCCAGCACTGCCGGGAATTCTGTCTTCGAGCAGTACTTC. The chain is built from TRBV5-6 and TRBJ2-7; D may be TRBD2 (5 bases). The length of the CDR3 is 14 residues. Germline CDR1 SGHDT, CDR2 YYEEEE. Trimming shortened V by 6 bases and J by 6 bases, and 19 bases separated the two germline ends.